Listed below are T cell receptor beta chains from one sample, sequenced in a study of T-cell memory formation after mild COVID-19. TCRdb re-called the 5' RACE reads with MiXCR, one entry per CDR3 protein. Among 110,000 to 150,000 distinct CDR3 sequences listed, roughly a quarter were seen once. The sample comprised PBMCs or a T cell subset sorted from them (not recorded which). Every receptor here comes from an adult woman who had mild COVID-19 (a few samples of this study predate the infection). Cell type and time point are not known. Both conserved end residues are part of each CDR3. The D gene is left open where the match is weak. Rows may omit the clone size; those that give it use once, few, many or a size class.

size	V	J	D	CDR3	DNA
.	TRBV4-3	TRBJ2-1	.	CASSQDHRGYNEQFF	TGCGCCAGCAGCCAAGATCACCGAGGGTACAATGAGCAGTTCTTC
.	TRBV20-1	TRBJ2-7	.	CSAKGRGSSYEQYF	TGCAGTGCGAAGGGACGGGGAAGCTCCTACGAGCAGTACTTC
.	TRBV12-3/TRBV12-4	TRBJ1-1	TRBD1	CASRPTGRGTEAFF	TGTGCCAGCAGACCGACAGGGAGGGGCACTGAAGCTTTCTTT
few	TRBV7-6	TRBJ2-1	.	CASSLALYNEQFF	TGTGCCAGCAGCTTAGCGCTGTACAATGAGCAGTTCTTC
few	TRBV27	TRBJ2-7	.	CASSFSDLYEQYF	TGTGCCAGCAGTTTTTCCGACCTGTACGAGCAGTACTTC
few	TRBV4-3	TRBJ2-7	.	CASSQDIGYSYEQYF	TGCGCCAGCAGCCAAGATATCGGGTACTCCTACGAGCAGTACTTC
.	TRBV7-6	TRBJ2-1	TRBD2	CASSPGTRGWDEQFF	TGTGCCAGCAGCCCAGGGACTAGGGGGTGGGATGAGCAGTTCTTC
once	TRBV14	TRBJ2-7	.	CASSQEQIAAGFYEQYF	TGTGCCAGCAGCCAGGAGCAGATAGCTGCGGGGTTCTACGAGCAGTACTTC
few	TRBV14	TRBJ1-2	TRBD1	CASSQDETGPLPNYGYTF	TGTGCCAGCAGCCAAGATGAGACAGGGCCGCTCCCCAACTATGGCTACACCTTC
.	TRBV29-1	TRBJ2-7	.	CSVEEGEGAGNDYEQYF	TGCAGCGTTGAAGAAGGAGAGGGGGCGGGAAATGACTACGAGCAGTACTTC
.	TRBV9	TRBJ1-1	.	CASSEGGVNTEAFF	TGTGCCAGCAGCGAGGGGGGGGTGAACACTGAAGCTTTCTTT
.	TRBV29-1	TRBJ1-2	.	CSVDGNLYGYTF	TGCAGCGTTGACGGGAATCTCTATGGCTACACCTTC
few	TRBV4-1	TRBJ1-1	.	CASSQGSWSGGFEAFF	TGCGCCAGCAGCCAAGGTTCTTGGAGCGGAGGGTTTGAAGCTTTCTTT
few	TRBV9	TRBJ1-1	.	CASSVDTTGTEAFF	TGTGCCAGCAGCGTAGACACTACCGGCACTGAAGCTTTCTTT
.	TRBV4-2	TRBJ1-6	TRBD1	CASSQGQGEGSPLHF	TGTGCCAGCAGCCAAGGACAGGGTGAGGGTTCACCCCTCCACTTT
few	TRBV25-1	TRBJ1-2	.	CASSEWGAYGYTF	TGTGCCAGCAGTGAATGGGGCGCCTATGGCTACACCTTC
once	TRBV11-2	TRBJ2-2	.	CASSLFWSTGELFF	TGTGCCAGCAGCTTATTCTGGTCCACCGGGGAGCTGTTTTTT
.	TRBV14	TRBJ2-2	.	CASSQHTTTGELFF	TGTGCCAGCAGCCAACATACAACCACCGGGGAGCTGTTTTTT
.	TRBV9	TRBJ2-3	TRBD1	CASSASGTGTDTQYF	TGTGCCAGCAGCGCGTCCGGGACAGGGACAGATACGCAGTATTTT
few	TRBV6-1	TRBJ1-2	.	CASSVGRGSGYGYTF	TGTGCCAGCAGTGTGGGGCGGGGCTCCGGCTATGGCTACACCTTC
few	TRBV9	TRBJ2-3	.	CASSVGIPSTDTQYF	TGTGCCAGCAGCGTAGGGATCCCCAGCACAGATACGCAGTATTTT
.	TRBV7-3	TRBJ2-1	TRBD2	CASSSSGLAVWDEQFF	TGTGCCAGCAGCTCATCGGGACTAGCGGTCTGGGATGAGCAGTTCTTC
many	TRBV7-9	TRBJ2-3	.	CASSLVAGGVFLTDTQYF	TGTGCCAGCAGCTTAGTGGCCGGCGGGGTCTTCCTCACAGATACGCAGTATTTT
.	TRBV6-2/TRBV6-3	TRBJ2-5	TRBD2	CASSYASGLQETQYF	TGTGCCAGCAGTTATGCTAGCGGGCTACAAGAGACCCAGTACTTC
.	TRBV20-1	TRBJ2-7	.	CSVRTAGYEQYF	TGCAGTGTTAGGACGGCTGGCTACGAGCAGTACTTC
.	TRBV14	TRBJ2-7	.	CASSHLHYVWGPSYEQYF	TGTGCCAGCAGCCACTTACATTACGTATGGGGGCCCTCCTACGAGCAGTACTTC
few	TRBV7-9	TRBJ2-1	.	CASSPKRSSAHNEQFF	TGTGCCAGCAGCCCGAAGCGGTCCTCGGCTCACAATGAGCAGTTCTTC
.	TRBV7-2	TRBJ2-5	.	CASSSVYQETQYF	TGTGCCAGCAGCTCCGTGTACCAAGAGACCCAGTACTTC
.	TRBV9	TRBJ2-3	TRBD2	CASSTSRTSGGPDTQYF	TGTGCCAGCAGCACATCAAGAACTAGCGGGGGGCCAGATACGCAGTATTTT
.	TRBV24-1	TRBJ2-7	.	CATSDAGEVYEQYF	TGTGCCACCAGTGATGCAGGGGAAGTCTACGAGCAGTACTTC
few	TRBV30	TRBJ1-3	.	CAWRLRGSSGNTIYF	TGTGCCTGGAGGTTAAGGGGCTCTTCGGGAAACACCATATATTTT
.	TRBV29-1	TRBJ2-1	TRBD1	CSVLEGQVYNEQFF	TGCAGCGTTCTGGAGGGACAGGTTTACAATGAGCAGTTCTTC
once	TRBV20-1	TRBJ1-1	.	CSAIPQEGNTEAFF	TGCAGTGCCATCCCCCAGGAGGGGAACACTGAAGCTTTCTTT
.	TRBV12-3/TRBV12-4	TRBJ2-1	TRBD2	CASSPRTSGSGNEQFF	TGTGCCAGCAGTCCTAGGACTAGCGGGAGTGGGAATGAGCAGTTCTTC
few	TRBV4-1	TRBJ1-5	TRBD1	CASSQWTGRDQPQHF	TGCGCCAGCAGCCAGTGGACAGGGCGCGATCAGCCCCAGCATTTT
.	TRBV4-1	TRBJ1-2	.	CASSQDEGEGIIYGYTF	TGCGCCAGCAGCCAAGACGAGGGGGAAGGCATCATTTATGGCTACACCTTC
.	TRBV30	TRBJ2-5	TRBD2	CAWSVQAGEQETQYF	TGTGCCTGGAGTGTACAAGCGGGAGAACAAGAGACCCAGTACTTC
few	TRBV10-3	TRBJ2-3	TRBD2	CATWTSGTDTQYF	TGTGCCACGTGGACTAGCGGCACAGATACGCAGTATTTT
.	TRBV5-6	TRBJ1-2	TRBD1	CASSSGTGFGYTF	TGTGCCAGCAGCTCCGGGACAGGGTTTGGCTACACCTTC
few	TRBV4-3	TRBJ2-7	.	CASSQGGQYDEQYF	TGCGCCAGCAGCCAAGGGGGTCAGTATGACGAGCAGTACTTC
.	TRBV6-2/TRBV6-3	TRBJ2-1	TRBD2	CASSQGLAGVQQFF	TGTGCCAGCAGTCAGGGACTAGCGGGAGTTCAGCAGTTCTTC
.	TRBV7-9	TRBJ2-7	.	CASSLVGGMTSTYEQYF	TGTGCCAGCAGCTTAGTAGGAGGGATGACTTCCACCTACGAGCAGTACTTC
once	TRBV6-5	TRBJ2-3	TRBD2	CASSTTPPPGLAGGTDTQYF	TGTGCCAGCAGCACGACCCCACCTCCGGGACTAGCGGGAGGGACAGATACGCAGTATTTT
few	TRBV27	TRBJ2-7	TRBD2	CASSLLAGGPWEQYF	TGTGCCAGCAGTTTATTGGCGGGAGGACCTTGGGAGCAGTACTTC
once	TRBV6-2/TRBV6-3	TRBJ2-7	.	CASSYSTWGPYEQYF	TGTGCCAGCAGTTACTCGACGTGGGGACCCTACGAGCAGTACTTC
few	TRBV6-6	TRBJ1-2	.	CASSHAANYGYTF	TGTGCCAGCAGCCACGCCGCTAACTATGGCTACACCTTC
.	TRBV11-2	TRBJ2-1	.	CASSLRTHNEQFF	TGTGCCAGCAGCTTAAGGACCCACAATGAGCAGTTCTTC
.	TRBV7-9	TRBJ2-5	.	CASSLSSGGIQETQYF	TGTGCCAGCAGCTTAAGTTCTGGGGGGATCCAAGAGACCCAGTACTTC
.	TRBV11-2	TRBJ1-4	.	CASSLGRGGEKLFF	TGTGCCAGCAGCCTTGGCAGGGGTGGCGAAAAACTGTTTTTT
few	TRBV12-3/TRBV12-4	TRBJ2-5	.	CASSFGSGVVQETQYF	TGTGCCAGCAGTTTTGGGAGTGGGGTAGTCCAAGAGACCCAGTACTTC
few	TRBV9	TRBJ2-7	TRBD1	CASSETTGDYEQYF	TGTGCCAGCAGCGAGACGACAGGGGACTACGAGCAGTACTTC
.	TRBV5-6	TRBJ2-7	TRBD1	CASSPERGHYEQYF	TGTGCCAGCAGCCCGGAGAGGGGGCACTACGAGCAGTACTTC
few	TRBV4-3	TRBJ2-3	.	CASSHRSGADTQYF	TGCGCCAGCAGCCACCGTTCCGGGGCAGATACGCAGTATTTT